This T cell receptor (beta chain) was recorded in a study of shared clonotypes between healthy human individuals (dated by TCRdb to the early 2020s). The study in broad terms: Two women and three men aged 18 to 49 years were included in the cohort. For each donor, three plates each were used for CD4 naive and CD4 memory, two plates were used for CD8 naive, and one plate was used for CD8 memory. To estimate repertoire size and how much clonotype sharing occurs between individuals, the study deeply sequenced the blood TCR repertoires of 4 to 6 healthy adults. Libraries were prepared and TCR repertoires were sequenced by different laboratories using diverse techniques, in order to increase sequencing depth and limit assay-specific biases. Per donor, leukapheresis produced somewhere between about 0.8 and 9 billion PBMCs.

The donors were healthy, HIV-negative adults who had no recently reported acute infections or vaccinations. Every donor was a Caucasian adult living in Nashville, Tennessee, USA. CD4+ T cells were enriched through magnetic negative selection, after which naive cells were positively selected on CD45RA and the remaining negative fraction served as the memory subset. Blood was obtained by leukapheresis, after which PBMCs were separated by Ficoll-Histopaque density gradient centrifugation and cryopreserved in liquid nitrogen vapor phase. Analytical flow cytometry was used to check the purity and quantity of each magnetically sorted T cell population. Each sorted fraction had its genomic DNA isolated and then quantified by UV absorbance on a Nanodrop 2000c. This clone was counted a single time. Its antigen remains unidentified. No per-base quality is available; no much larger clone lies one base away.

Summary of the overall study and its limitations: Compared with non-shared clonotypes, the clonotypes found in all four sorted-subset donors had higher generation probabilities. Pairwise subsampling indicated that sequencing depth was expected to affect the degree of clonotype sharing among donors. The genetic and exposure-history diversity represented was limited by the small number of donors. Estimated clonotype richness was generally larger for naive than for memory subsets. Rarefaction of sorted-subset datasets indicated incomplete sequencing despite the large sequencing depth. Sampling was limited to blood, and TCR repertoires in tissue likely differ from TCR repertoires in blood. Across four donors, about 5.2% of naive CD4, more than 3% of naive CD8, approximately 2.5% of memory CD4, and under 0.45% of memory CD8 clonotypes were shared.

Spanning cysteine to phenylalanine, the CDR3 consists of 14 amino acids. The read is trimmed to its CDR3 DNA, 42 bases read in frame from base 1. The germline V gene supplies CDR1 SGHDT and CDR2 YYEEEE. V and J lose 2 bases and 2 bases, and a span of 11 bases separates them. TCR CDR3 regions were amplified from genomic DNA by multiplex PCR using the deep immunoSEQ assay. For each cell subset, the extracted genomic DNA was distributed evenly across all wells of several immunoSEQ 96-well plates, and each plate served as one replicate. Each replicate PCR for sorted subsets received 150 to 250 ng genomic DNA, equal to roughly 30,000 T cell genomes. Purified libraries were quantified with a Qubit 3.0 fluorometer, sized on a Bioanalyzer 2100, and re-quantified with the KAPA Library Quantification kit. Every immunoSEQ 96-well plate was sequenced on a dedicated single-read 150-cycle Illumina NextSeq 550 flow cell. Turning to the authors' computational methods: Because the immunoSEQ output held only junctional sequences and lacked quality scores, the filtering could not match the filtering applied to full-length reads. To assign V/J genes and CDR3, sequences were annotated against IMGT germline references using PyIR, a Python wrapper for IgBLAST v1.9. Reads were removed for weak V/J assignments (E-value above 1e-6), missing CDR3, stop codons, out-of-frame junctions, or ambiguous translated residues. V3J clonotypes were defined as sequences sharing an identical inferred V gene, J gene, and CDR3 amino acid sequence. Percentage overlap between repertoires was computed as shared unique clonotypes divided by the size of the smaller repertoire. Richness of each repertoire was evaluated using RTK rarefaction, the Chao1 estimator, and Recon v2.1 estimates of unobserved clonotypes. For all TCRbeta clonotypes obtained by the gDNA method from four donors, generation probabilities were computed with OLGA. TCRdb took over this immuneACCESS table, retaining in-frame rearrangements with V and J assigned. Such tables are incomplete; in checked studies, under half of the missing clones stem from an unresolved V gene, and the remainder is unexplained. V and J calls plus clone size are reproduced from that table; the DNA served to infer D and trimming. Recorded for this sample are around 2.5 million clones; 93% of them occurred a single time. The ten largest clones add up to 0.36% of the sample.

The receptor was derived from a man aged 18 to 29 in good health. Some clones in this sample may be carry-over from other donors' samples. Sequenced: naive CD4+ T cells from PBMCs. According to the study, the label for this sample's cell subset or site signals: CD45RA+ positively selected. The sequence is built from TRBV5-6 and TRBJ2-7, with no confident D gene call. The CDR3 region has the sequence CASSFRFRTYEQYF. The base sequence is TGTGCCAGCAGCTTCCGTTTCAGAACCTACGAGCAGTACTTC. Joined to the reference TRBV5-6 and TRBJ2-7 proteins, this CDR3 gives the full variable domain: DAGVTQSPTHLIKTRGQQVTLRCSPKSGHDTVSWYQQALGQGPQFIFQYYEEEERQRGNFPDRFSGHQFPNYSSELNVNALLLGDSALYLCASSFRFRTYEQYFGPGTRLTVT.